Below are 25 T cell receptor beta chains sequenced from a single sample in a study of cytomegalovirus exposure and HLA in healthy donors. 13 Jbeta primers and 60 Vbeta primers were used for the PCR. Libraries were prepared by immunoSEQ multiplex PCR; TCRdb keeps only in-frame clonotypes and omits some of them. Among tens of thousands of clones, about 81% were seen once, and the ten largest hold 2.5% to 4%. Sequenced input: PBMCs. These receptors all stem from a woman aged 40 to 50 in good health and CMV-seronegative.

V is TRBV11-3 and J is TRBJ2-1; TRBD2 agrees at 7 bases. The CDR3 is made up of 13 amino acids. The V gene's germline CDR1 is SGHNT and CDR2 YENEEA. V dropped 4 bases and J dropped 5; count of bases not matched to a gene: 2. This CDR3 is CASSSGLHNEQFF. The CDR3 nucleotides read TGTGCCAGCAGCTCGGGACTACACAATGAGCAGTTCTTC.

The chain carries TRBV7-2 and TRBJ2-1; TRBD2 matches 13 bases. Germline CDR1 SGHTA, CDR2 FQGNSA. Trimming cost V 2 bases and J 7 bases; bases outside gene matches: 5. This CDR3 is built from 16 residues. CDR3 sequence reads: CASSLTSGRAVNEQFF. The DNA of the CDR3 is TGTGCCAGCAGCTTAACTAGCGGGAGGGCCGTTAATGAGCAGTTCTTC.

This clone was observed once. The chain employs TRBV7-6 and TRBJ2-1; 7 nucleotides align to TRBD1. Per the germline V gene, CDR1 is SGHVS and CDR2 is FNYEAQ. Germline trimming cut 2 bases from V and 6 bases from J; bases unmatched to any gene: 7. This CDR3 contains 15 residues. The CDR3 coding sequence is TGTGCCAGCAGCTTAACGACAGGGTCCCTCAATGAGCAGTTCTTC. Translation gives CASSLTTGSLNEQFF.

J is TRBJ2-3 and V is TRBV15; TRBD2 matches at 10 bases. The germline V gene encodes CDR1 LNHNV and CDR2 YYDKDF (reference sequence). The CDR3 runs to 16 residues. J gave up 6 bases and V 3 bases, and 9 bases lay outside the gene matches. CDR3: CATSSTGTSVLDTQYF. The CDR3 DNA is TGTGCCACCAGCAGTACCGGGACTAGCGTCCTTGATACGCAGTATTTT.

As DNA, the CDR3 is TGTGCCAGCAGTGACTCGAAACAGCCGTCGAACACCGGGGAGCTGTTTTTT. Protein: CASSDSKQPSNTGELFF. The chain recombines TRBV6-4 with TRBJ2-2; D is ambiguous. The CDR3 loop spans 17 amino acids. From germline, CDR1 is MRHNA and CDR2 SNTAGT. V was cut by 0 bases and J by 0 bases, with 11 bases left in between.

The chain recombines TRBV10-3 with TRBJ2-7; maybe TRBD2 (6 bases). The CDR3 length is 15 residues. Germline values: CDR1 ENHRY, CDR2 SYGVKD. The V end lost 8 bases, the J end lost 0 bases, and 17 bases lay between the germline ends. The CDR3 coding sequence is TGTGCCATCCGAGGGGACTTCTCGAACTCCTACGAGCAGTACTTC. Translating gives CAIRGDFSNSYEQYF.

This clone was counted a single time. This chain connects TRBV28 to TRBJ1-2; D is possibly TRBD1 (6 bases). Trimming removed 4 bases from V and 8 bases from J, with 8 bases in between. In germline, CDR1 is MDHEN, CDR2 SYDVKM. The CDR3 runs 11 residues. The CDR3 coding sequence is TGTGCCAGCAGTTCCGGGACAGGCTACACCTTC. The encoded protein is CASSSGTGYTF.

The chain recombines TRBV19 with TRBJ2-3; 7 nucleotides align to TRBD1. From germline, CDR1 is LNHDA and CDR2 SQIVND (reference sequence). V dropped 6 bases and J dropped 2; count of bases not matched to a gene: 8. This CDR3 has 15 residues. This chain's CDR3 is CASSTGAVSTDTQYF. The DNA of the CDR3 is TGTGCCAGTAGCACAGGGGCTGTATCCACAGATACGCAGTATTTT.

The J gene is TRBJ1-5, the V gene TRBV15; 9 bases align to TRBD1. V lost 4 bases, J lost 0 bases, and 4 bases stayed unmatched. This CDR3 is 16 amino acids long. CDR1 is LNHNV, CDR2 YYDKDF, per germline (reference sequence). CDR3 bases: TGTGCCACCAGCAACTTGGACAGGGGTAGCAATCAGCCCCAGCATTTT. Residues: CATSNLDRGSNQPQHF. The entire variable domain, with the rest obtained from reference TRBV15 and TRBJ1-5, is as follows: DAMVIQNPRYQVTQFGKPVTLSCSQTLNHNVMYWYQQKSSQAPKLLFHYYDKDFNNEADTPDNFQSRRPNTSFCFLDIRSPGLGDTAMYLCATSNLDRGSNQPQHFGDGTRLSIL.

This rearrangement joins TRBV6-4 to TRBJ2-3, with TRBD1 as a possible D gene (6 bases). Germline CDR1 MRHNA, CDR2 SNTAGT. CDR3 length: 13 residues. V was shortened by 4 bases and J by 3 bases, with 8 bases between the two germline ends. CDR3 sequence (DNA): TGTGCCAGCAGTGTGGGGGCGACAGATACGCAGTATTTT. It translates to CASSVGATDTQYF.

The chain carries TRBV28 and TRBJ2-2; 9 bases line up with TRBD1. Per germline, CDR1 MDHEN and CDR2 SYDVKM. The J segment lost 6 bases and the V segment lost 3 bases, leaving 14 bases of the junction unmatched. The CDR3 is 18 amino acids. For the CDR3, the DNA is TGTGCCAGCAGTTTTGTAATATGGGGACAGGGTTTCTCCGGGGAGCTGTTTTTT. It is translated as CASSFVIWGQGFSGELFF.

The genes are TRBV14 and TRBJ2-1, with a tentative D call TRBD2 (6 bases). The CDR3 covers 14 residues. Trimming removed 4 bases from V and 10 bases from J, with 17 bases in between. The germline gives CDR1 SGHDN, CDR2 FVKESK. The CDR3 DNA reads TGTGCCAGCAGCCCGACAGCCTGGGGGGAAGAGCAGTTCTTC. It codes for CASSPTAWGEEQFF.

This clone was found once. The chain carries TRBV6-1 and TRBJ2-7; perhaps TRBD1 as D (6 bases). Trimming took 2 bases from V and 7 from J, leaving 12 bases between them. This CDR3 comprises 13 residues. The germline V gene has CDR1 MNHNS and CDR2 SASEGT. CDR3 nucleotide sequence: TGTGCCAGCAGTGAATGGGGGCGCTGGGAGCAGTACTTC. Protein: CASSEWGRWEQYF.

This sequence joins TRBV5-8 and TRBJ2-7; no reliable D call. The CDR3 loop spans 13 amino acids. Per germline, CDR1 SGHTS and CDR2 YDEGEE. Trimming took off 0 bases at V and 2 bases at J, with 6 bases between the two ends. The CDR3 is CASSLVQTYEQYF. The CDR3 DNA follows: TGTGCCAGCAGCTTGGTTCAGACCTACGAGCAGTACTTC.

Comment on this clone: Other nucleotide sequences from this sample produce the same CDR3. The chain is built from TRBV6-6 and TRBJ2-1; TRBD2 matches at 11 bases. The CDR3 loop spans 15 amino acids. Germline V gives CDR1 MNHNY, CDR2 SVGAGI (reference sequence). V gave up 6 bases and J gave up 4 bases; unmatched junction bases: 5. CDR3 nucleotides: TGTGCCAGCAGCTCCGGGACTAGCGGTTACAATGAGCAGTTCTTC. It translates to CASSSGTSGYNEQFF.

This rearrangement joins TRBV28 to TRBJ2-7, with TRBD1 as a possible D gene (5 bases). Germline V CDR1 and CDR2: MDHEN, SYDVKM. Trimming pared 5 bases from V and 7 bases from J, leaving 18 bases between. The CDR3 sequence is 14 residues long. CDR3: CASSTKGVPREQYF. CDR3 nucleotide sequence: TGTGCCAGCAGTACCAAAGGGGTACCCCGGGAGCAGTACTTC.

The chain uses TRBV18 and TRBJ1-4; D unclear. This CDR3 region has 14 residues. The V gene lost 6 bases and the J gene lost 0 bases, with 8 bases spanning the gap. In germline, CDR1 is KGHSH, CDR2 LQKENI. The CDR3 DNA reads TGTGCCAGCTCGCCCATAGCAACTAATGAAAAACTGTTTTTT. Its protein is CASSPIATNEKLFF.

J is TRBJ1-1 and V is TRBV11-2; D ambiguous. There are 14 residues in the CDR3. Trimming stripped 2 bases from V and 11 bases from J, with 18 bases between. Germline V gene lookup returns CDR1 SGHAT and CDR2 FQNNGV. The CDR3 coding sequence is TGTGCCAGCAGCTTAATGAGCTTCGACCGGGTCGCTTTCTTT. Its translation is CASSLMSFDRVAFF.

The chain recombines TRBV5-4 with TRBJ2-5; possibly TRBD2 for D (6 bases). The V end lost 1 base, the J end lost 1 base, and 11 bases lay between the germline ends. The CDR3 sequence is 15 residues long. Per the germline V gene, CDR1 is SGHNT and CDR2 is YYREEE (reference sequence). CDR3 amino acids: CASSLQAGIQETQYF. CDR3 bases: TGTGCCAGCAGCTTGCAAGCGGGCATCCAAGAGACCCAGTACTTC. The variable domain in full, with the rest retrieved from reference TRBV5-4 and TRBJ2-5, is ETGVTQSPTHLIKTRGQQVTLRCSSQSGHNTVSWYQQALGQGPQFIFQYYREEENGRGNFPPRFSGLQFPNYSSELNVNALELDDSALYLCASSLQAGIQETQYFGPGTRLLVL.

The gene calls are TRBV29-1 and TRBJ2-1, with 14 bases aligning to TRBD2. Germline V gene data show CDR1 as SQVTM and CDR2 as ANQGSEA. The CDR3 consists of 14 residues. CDR3 region: CSGAPGLAGAEQFF. The CDR3 DNA reads as TGCAGTGGGGCTCCGGGACTAGCGGGAGCTGAGCAGTTCTTC.

The chain has TRBV7-2 and TRBJ2-1; TRBD2 matches at 10 bases. This CDR3 contains 15 residues. Looked up from germline, CDR1 is SGHTA and CDR2 is FQGNSA. V lost 4 bases, J lost 5 bases, and 5 bases stayed unmatched. As DNA, the CDR3 is TGTGCCAGCAGCTCGGGACTAGCGAAGAACAATGAGCAGTTCTTC. This gives the protein CASSSGLAKNNEQFF. Full variable domain (outside the CDR3, taken from reference TRBV7-2 and TRBJ2-1): GAGVSQSPSNKVTEKGKDVELRCDPISGHTALYWYRQSLGQGLEFLIYFQGNSAPDKSGLPSDRFSAERTGGSVSTLTIQRTQQEDSAVYLCASSSGLAKNNEQFFGPGTRLTVL.

This clone has only one observation. The chain joins TRBV6-1 to TRBJ2-5, with D possibly matching TRBD2 (6 bases). The J call may not be correct, given that the DNA end is closer to TRBJ2-7. CDR1 is MNHNS and CDR2 is SASEGT in the germline V gene. The CDR3 is made up of 15 amino acids. The CDR3 sequence: CASSPPGAGTYEQYF. For the CDR3, the DNA is TGTGCCAGCAGCCCTCCCGGGGCAGGGACTTACGAGCAGTACTTC.

V usage is TRBV28 and J usage is TRBJ2-3, with D possibly matching TRBD2 (5 bases). Trimming took 5 bases from V and 5 from J, leaving 11 bases between them. CDR3 length: 13 residues. Germline V gene lookup returns CDR1 MDHEN and CDR2 SYDVKM. The CDR3: CASSAWTQDTQYF. CDR3 DNA: TGTGCCAGCAGTGCCTGGACTCAAGATACGCAGTATTTT. The whole variable domain, remainder taken from reference TRBV28 and TRBJ2-3, is DVKVTQSSRYLVKRTGEKVFLECVQDMDHENMFWYRQDPGLGLRLIYFSYDVKMKEKGDIPEGYSVSREKKERFSLILESASTNQTSMYLCASSAWTQDTQYFGPGTRLTVL.

This chain connects TRBV5-8 to TRBJ2-3, with D possibly TRBD1 on 5 matching bases. Per the germline V gene, CDR1 is SGHTS and CDR2 is YDEGEE. CDR3 size: 15 residues. The V end lost 0 bases, the J end lost 1 base, and 9 bases lay between the germline ends. The DNA for the CDR3 is TGTGCCAGCAGCTTGGGTCCGACAGGCACAGATACGCAGTATTTT. Its translation is CASSLGPTGTDTQYF. Looking up the rest from reference TRBV5-8 and TRBJ2-3 gives the full variable domain: EAGVTQSPTHLIKTRGQQATLRCSPISGHTSVYWYQQALGLGLQFLLWYDEGEERNRGNFPPRFSGRQFPNYSSELNVNALELEDSALYLCASSLGPTGTDTQYFGPGTRLTVL.

The genes are TRBV7-2 and TRBJ2-5; D is unclear. TRBJ2-7 matches the DNA end more closely, so the J call is doubtful. This CDR3 comprises 12 residues. Looked up from germline, CDR1 is SGHTA and CDR2 is FQGNSA. The CDR3 nucleotides are TGTGCCAGCAGCTTAGTGTCCTACGAGCAGTACTTC. Protein product: CASSLVSYEQYF.